This T cell receptor beta chain was captured by sequencing in a study of blood T cell repertoires in COVID-19. Study summary: Sample material is recorded as cDNA or gDNA derived from T cells, B-cell-depleted T cells, or PBMCs.

TCRdb's table, derived via immunoSEQ multiplex PCR, lists solely in-frame clones and lacks some. The data contain fewer than 50,000 clones, approximately 90% of them singletons. The sample taken for sequencing was peripheral blood. The receptor's source is a man aged 45-65 years with active COVID-19.

The CDR3 sequence: CASSYSSIQYF. In DNA form, the CDR3 reads TGTGCCAGCAGTTACTCGAGCATTCAGTACTTC. V usage is TRBV6-6 and J usage is TRBJ2-4; no reliable D call. Germline lookup yields CDR1 MNHNY and CDR2 SVGAGI (reference sequence). The CDR3 consists of 11 residues. Trimming left V 0 bases short and J 9 bases short, with 3 bases between.